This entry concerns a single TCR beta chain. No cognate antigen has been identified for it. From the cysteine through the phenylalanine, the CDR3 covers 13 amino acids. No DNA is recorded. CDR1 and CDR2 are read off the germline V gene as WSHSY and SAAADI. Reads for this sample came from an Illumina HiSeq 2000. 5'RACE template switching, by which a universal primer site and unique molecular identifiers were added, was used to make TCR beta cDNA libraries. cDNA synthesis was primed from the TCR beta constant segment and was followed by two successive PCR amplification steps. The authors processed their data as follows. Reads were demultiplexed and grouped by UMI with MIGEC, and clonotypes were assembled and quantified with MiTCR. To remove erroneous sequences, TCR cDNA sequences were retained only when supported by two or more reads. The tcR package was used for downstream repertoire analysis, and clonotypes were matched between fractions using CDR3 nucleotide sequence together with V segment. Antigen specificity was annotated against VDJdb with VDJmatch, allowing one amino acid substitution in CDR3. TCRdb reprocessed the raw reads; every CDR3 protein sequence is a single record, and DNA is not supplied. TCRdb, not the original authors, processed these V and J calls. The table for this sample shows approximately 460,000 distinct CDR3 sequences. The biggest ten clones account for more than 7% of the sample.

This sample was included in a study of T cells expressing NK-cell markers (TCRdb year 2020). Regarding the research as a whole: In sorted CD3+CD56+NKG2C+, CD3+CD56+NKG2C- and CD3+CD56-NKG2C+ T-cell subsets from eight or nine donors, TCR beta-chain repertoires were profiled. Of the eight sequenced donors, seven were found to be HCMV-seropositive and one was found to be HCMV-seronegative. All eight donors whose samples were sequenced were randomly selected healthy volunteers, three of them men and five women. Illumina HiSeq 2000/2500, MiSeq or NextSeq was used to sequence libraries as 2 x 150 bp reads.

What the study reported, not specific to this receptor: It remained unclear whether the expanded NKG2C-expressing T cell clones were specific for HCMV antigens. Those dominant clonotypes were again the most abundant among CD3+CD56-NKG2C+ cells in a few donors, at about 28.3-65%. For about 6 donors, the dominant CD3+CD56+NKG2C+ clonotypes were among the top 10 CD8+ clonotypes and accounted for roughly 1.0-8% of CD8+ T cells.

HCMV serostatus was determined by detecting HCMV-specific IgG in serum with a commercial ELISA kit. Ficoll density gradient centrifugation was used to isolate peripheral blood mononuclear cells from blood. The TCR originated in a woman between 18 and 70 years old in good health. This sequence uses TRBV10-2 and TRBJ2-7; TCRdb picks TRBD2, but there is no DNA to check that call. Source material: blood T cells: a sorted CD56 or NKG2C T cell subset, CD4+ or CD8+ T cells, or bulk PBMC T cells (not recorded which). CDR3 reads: CASGPSDFYEQYF.